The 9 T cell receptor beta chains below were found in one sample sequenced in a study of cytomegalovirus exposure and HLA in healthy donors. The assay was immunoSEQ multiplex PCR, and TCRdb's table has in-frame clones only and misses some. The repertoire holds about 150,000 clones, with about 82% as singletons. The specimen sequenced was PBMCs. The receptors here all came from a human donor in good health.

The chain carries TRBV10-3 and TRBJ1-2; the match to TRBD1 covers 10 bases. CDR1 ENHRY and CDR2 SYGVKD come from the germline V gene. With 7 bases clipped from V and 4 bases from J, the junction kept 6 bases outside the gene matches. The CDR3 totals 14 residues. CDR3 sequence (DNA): TGTGCCATCAATCCGGGACAGGGGCCCTATGGCTACACCTTC. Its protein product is CAINPGQGPYGYTF.

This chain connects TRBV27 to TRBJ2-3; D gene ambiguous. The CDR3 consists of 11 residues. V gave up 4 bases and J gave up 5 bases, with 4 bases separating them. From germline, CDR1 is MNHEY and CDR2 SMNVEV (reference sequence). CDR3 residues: CASSSGDTQYF. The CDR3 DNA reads TGTGCCAGCAGTTCCGGAGATACGCAGTATTTT.

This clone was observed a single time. Here the CDR3 reads CASSQRENTEAFF. DNA of the CDR3: TGCGCCAGCAGCCAGCGGGAGAACACTGAAGCTTTCTTT. V and J are TRBV4-1 and TRBJ1-1; D is unresolved. This CDR3 contains 13 residues. The V gene's germline CDR1 is MGHRA and CDR2 YSYEKL. Trimming pared 3 bases from V and 1 base from J, leaving 6 bases between.

CDR3 protein: CAWSPSLAGGGEQYF. The DNA of the CDR3 is TGTGCCTGGAGTCCAAGCCTAGCGGGAGGGGGTGAGCAGTACTTC. This rearrangement joins TRBV30 to TRBJ2-7, with TRBD2 matching 12 bases. With 2 bases clipped from V and 7 bases from J, the junction kept 9 bases outside the gene matches. This CDR3 contains 15 residues. Germline CDR1 is GTSNPN and CDR2 is SVGIG (reference sequence). The full variable domain, completed using reference TRBV30 and TRBJ2-7, is SQTIHQWPATLVQPVGSPLSLECTVEGTSNPNLYWYRQAAGRGLQLLFYSVGIGQISSEVPQNLSASRPQDRQFILSSKKLLLSDSGFYLCAWSPSLAGGGEQYFGPGTRLTVT.

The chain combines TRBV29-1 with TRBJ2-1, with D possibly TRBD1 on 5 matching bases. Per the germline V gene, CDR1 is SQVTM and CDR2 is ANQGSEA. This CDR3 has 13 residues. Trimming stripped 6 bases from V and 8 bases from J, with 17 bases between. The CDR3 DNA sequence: TGCAGCGTCCCGCGGTGGGGCGGCCATGAGCAGTTCTTC. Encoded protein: CSVPRWGGHEQFF.

This CDR3 is CASSLRGQIYEQYF. DNA of the CDR3: TGTGCCAGCAGTTTGCGTGGGCAGATCTACGAGCAGTACTTC. The gene calls are TRBV28 and TRBJ2-7; unclear D gene. This CDR3 comprises 14 residues. Trimming cost V 3 bases and J 3 bases, with 12 bases left between them. CDR1 and CDR2 (germline): MDHEN, SYDVKM.

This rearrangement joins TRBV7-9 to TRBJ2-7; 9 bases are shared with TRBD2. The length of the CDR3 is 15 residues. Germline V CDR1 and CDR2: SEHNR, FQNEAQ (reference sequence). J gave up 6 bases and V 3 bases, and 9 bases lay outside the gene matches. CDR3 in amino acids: CASSFLPVLAGEQYF. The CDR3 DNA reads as TGTGCCAGCAGCTTCCTCCCAGTACTAGCGGGCGAGCAGTACTTC.

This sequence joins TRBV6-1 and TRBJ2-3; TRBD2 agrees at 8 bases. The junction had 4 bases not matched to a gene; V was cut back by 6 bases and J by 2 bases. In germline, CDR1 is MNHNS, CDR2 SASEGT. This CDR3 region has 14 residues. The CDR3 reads CASSVSGTTDTQYF. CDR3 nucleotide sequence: TGTGCCAGCAGCGTTAGCGGGACCACAGATACGCAGTATTTT.

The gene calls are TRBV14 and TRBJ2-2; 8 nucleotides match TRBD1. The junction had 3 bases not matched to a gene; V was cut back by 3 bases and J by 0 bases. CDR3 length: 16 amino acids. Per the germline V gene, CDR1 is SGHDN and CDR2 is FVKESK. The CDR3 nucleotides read TGTGCCAGCAGCCAGTGGACAGGGACGAACACCGGGGAGCTGTTTTTT. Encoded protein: CASSQWTGTNTGELFF.